The 18 T cell receptor beta chains given below trace back to one sample, sequenced in a study of patients and donors after allogeneic stem cell transplantation. TCRdb used MiXCR to reprocess the RT-PCR reads, holding one entry per CDR3 protein. The table has about 230,000 distinct CDR3 sequences, about 14% seen once. The sequencing sample was made of blood, either unsorted or a sorted T cell fraction (not recorded which). All receptors come from a human donor who was either an allogeneic HSCT recipient or a stem cell or donor lymphocyte infusion donor (not recorded which). It is not recorded whose cells these are; they may come from a transplant donor.

The chain joins TRBV30 to TRBJ2-1, with TRBD1 matching over 9 bases. This CDR3 comprises 20 residues. After removal of 1 base from V and 7 bases from J, the junction contained 23 bases not matched to a gene. Germline V gives CDR1 GTSNPN, CDR2 SVGIG (reference sequence). The CDR3, as DNA: TGTGCCTGGAGTGGAGGACTTATAGAGGGGGACAGGGTACCGTATAATGAGCAGTTCTTC. Translated, it gives CAWSGGLIEGDRVPYNEQFF.

This clonotype was seen a handful of times. The chain employs TRBV12-3 or TRBV12-4 and TRBJ1-1; the D is unclear. The CDR3 sequence is 14 residues long. Trimming cost V 2 bases and J 4 bases, with 11 bases left between them. The CDR3 region is CASSLKRSGTEAFF. The CDR3 DNA reads TGTGCCAGCAGTTTAAAGAGAAGTGGCACTGAAGCTTTCTTT.

This clonotype was seen many times. V gene TRBV19 combines with J gene TRBJ2-1; D is possibly TRBD2 (6 bases). The V end was cut by 4 bases, the J end by 4 bases, with 11 bases between. CDR1 and CDR2 from the germline V gene are LNHDA and SQIVND (reference sequence). This CDR3 spans 14 amino acids. The CDR3 region has the DNA TGTGCCAGTAGTAGCGGACTATCATACAATGAGCAGTTCTTC. It codes for CASSSGLSYNEQFF.

The chain is built from TRBV10-3 and TRBJ1-1; a possible D gene is TRBD1 (5 bases). Germline V gives CDR1 ENHRY, CDR2 SYGVKD. With 10 bases removed from V and 5 bases from J, the gap between germline ends came to 20 bases. CDR3 size: 14 residues. The CDR3 is CASLSLREGTEAFF. CDR3 nucleotides: TGTGCCAGCCTGAGCCTCAGGGAGGGTACTGAAGCTTTCTTT.

This clonotype appeared many times. V and J are TRBV20-1 and TRBJ1-3; D is uncertain. The germline gives CDR1 DFQATT, CDR2 SNEGSKA (reference sequence). Trimming took 2 bases from V and 4 from J, leaving 9 bases between them. The CDR3 spans 13 residues. The CDR3, as DNA: TGCAGTGCTAGACGGCCCAACGGAAACACCATATATTTT. Protein sequence: CSARRPNGNTIYF.

The sample holds many counts of this clonotype. The rearrangement links TRBV7-9 to TRBJ1-1; the D is unclear. Germline lookup yields CDR1 SEHNR and CDR2 FQNEAQ (reference sequence). This CDR3 is 15 amino acids long. Trimming stripped 3 bases from V and 4 bases from J, with 15 bases between. As DNA, the CDR3 is TGTGCCAGCAGCTTTGGACGGTATCTTGGCACTGAAGCTTTCTTT. Amino acid sequence: CASSFGRYLGTEAFF.

The V call is TRBV29-1, the J call TRBJ2-5, with TRBD1 as a possible D gene (6 bases). The CDR3 contains 13 residues. The germline V gene has CDR1 SQVTM and CDR2 ANQGSEA. The germline V and J ends were trimmed by 7 bases and 9 bases, with 21 bases remaining between them. Written as DNA, the CDR3 is TGCAGCGGGGACACCACAGGGAAGGGCTCCCAGTACTTC. It codes for CSGDTTGKGSQYF.

At least ten counts were recorded for this clonotype. The chain couples TRBV4-1 to TRBJ1-1; perhaps TRBD1 as D (6 bases). Germline V lookup: CDR1 MGHRA, CDR2 YSYEKL. The CDR3 loop spans 13 amino acids. Deletions cut 0 bases from V and 7 bases from J, with 9 bases between. CDR3 bases: TGCGCCAGCAGCCAAGATGACAGGTATGAAGCTTTCTTT. This sequence encodes CASSQDDRYEAFF.

This clonotype was seen many times. The chain links TRBV5-6 to TRBJ2-7, with 13 bases identical to TRBD2. Looked up from germline, CDR1 is SGHDT and CDR2 is YYEEEE. The CDR3 is 19 residues long. The V and J ends lost 3 bases and 2 bases, in that order; junction bases with no gene match: 14. Here the CDR3 DNA reads TGTGCCAGCAGCTCTGGTGGACTAGCGGGGGCCCAAAAAACCTACGAGCAGTACTTC. Its protein is CASSSGGLAGAQKTYEQYF. The variable domain in full, completed from reference TRBV5-6 and TRBJ2-7, reads DAGVTQSPTHLIKTRGQQVTLRCSPKSGHDTVSWYQQALGQGPQFIFQYYEEEERQRGNFPDRFSGHQFPNYSSELNVNALLLGDSALYLCASSSGGLAGAQKTYEQYFGPGTRLTVT.

This clonotype has more than one count but fewer than ten. The V call is TRBV7-2, the J call TRBJ1-1; weak D call: TRBD1 (5 bases). The germline V and J ends were trimmed by 1 base and 5 bases, with 14 bases remaining between them. CDR1 and CDR2 from the germline V gene are SGHTA and FQGNSA. This CDR3 region has 15 residues. The CDR3 is CASSLEARGWTEAFF. CDR3 DNA: TGTGCCAGCAGCTTAGAGGCCCGGGGCTGGACTGAAGCTTTCTTT.

This rearrangement joins TRBV7-2 to TRBJ1-3; no definite D call. Germline assignment: CDR1 SGHTA and CDR2 FQGNSA. The ends were cut back, 6 bases at V and 4 bases at J, with 16 bases in the middle. There are 15 residues in the CDR3. As DNA, the CDR3 is TGTGCCAGCAGTCATATCGCGGGTGCGGGAAACACCATATATTTT. It is translated as CASSHIAGAGNTIYF.

The chain combines TRBV5-4 with TRBJ2-1, with 9 bases identical to TRBD2. Per germline, CDR1 SGHNT and CDR2 YYREEE (reference sequence). This CDR3 region has 15 residues. V lost 2 bases and J lost 7; bases outside the gene matches: 7. The CDR3 sequence: CASSLSRGGRNEQFF. The CDR3 coding sequence is TGTGCCAGCAGCTTATCGCGGGGGGGAAGGAATGAGCAGTTCTTC.

The chain employs TRBV27 and TRBJ1-1, with TRBD1 matching over 11 bases. The trim removed 5 bases at V and 3 bases at J, leaving 8 bases unmatched. This CDR3 has 16 amino acids. Germline CDR1 and CDR2: MNHEY and SMNVEV (reference sequence). The DNA of the CDR3 is TGTGCCAGCAGTCCATTCGGGACAGGGGGGTACACTGAAGCTTTCTTT. Translating it yields CASSPFGTGGYTEAFF.

This clonotype was recorded a few times. This chain links TRBV27 with TRBJ2-3; 13 bases map to TRBD2. With V trimmed by 5 bases and J by 4 bases, 3 bases remained unmatched. CDR1 is MNHEY and CDR2 is SMNVEV in the germline V gene (reference sequence). The CDR3 runs 15 residues. The CDR3 spells CASSELAGGPDTQYF. In DNA, the CDR3 is TGTGCCAGCAGTGAACTAGCGGGAGGGCCAGATACGCAGTATTTT.

V and J are TRBV3-1 and TRBJ2-6; no clear D. The germline V gene encodes CDR1 LGHDT and CDR2 YNNKEL (reference sequence). V was trimmed by 6 bases and J by 5 bases, leaving 5 bases between them. This CDR3 is 12 amino acids long. The CDR3 DNA reads TGTGCCAGCAGAGACCGGGCCAACGTCCTGACTTTC. Encoded protein: CASRDRANVLTF.

V gene TRBV20-1 combines with J gene TRBJ2-7; 11 positions agree with TRBD2. Germline CDR1 DFQATT, CDR2 SNEGSKA (reference sequence). The CDR3 spans 16 residues. The trim removed 3 bases at V and 1 base at J, leaving 8 bases unmatched. CDR3 coding DNA: TGCAGTGCTAGTGGTAGCGGGGGGGCCCAGTCCTACGAGCAGTACTTC. Its translation: CSASGSGGAQSYEQYF.

This clonotype was picked up many times. The chain combines TRBV4-1 with TRBJ2-1; TRBD2 agrees at 14 bases. The CDR3 spans 19 residues. The V gene end was trimmed by 6 bases and the J gene end by 1 base; junction bases not matched to a gene: 11. Looked up from germline, CDR1 is MGHRA and CDR2 is YSYEKL. This CDR3 is CASSTGGLAGVWSYNEQFF. CDR3 DNA sequence: TGCGCCAGCAGTACGGGGGGACTAGCGGGAGTTTGGTCCTACAATGAGCAGTTCTTC.

This clonotype came up a few times. The gene calls are TRBV20-1 and TRBJ2-5; a weak D match, TRBD2 (6 bases). V was shortened by 6 bases and J by 2 bases, with 16 bases between the two germline ends. Germline CDR1 is DFQATT and CDR2 is SNEGSKA (reference sequence). The CDR3 loop spans 14 amino acids. The CDR3 reads CSASSSSEQETQYF. CDR3 nucleotides: TGCAGTGCCTCCTCATCTAGCGAACAAGAGACCCAGTACTTC.